This TCR beta chain originates from a study of beta chain features in type 1 diabetes. For the study at large: Examination of sorted cells across all samples involved 90 million to 120 million cells.

Expressed TCRB transcripts got sequenced, as all isolated RNA was reverse transcribed. Using immunoSEQ multiplex PCR, the repertoire was profiled, and TCRdb retains in-frame clones only, with some absent. The table records about 250,000 clones, 13% to 15% of them present only once. Without exception, sorted populations had purity beyond 98%. A word on this clone: The antigen is undetermined.

Overall study results and limits: Resolution of whether HLA type affects TCRB rearrangement was not achieved here. The similarity of naive, central memory and Treg TCRB repertoires appeared greater among patients than among healthy donors.

Germline V gene lookup returns CDR1 ENHRY and CDR2 SYGVKD. V gave up 6 bases and J gave up 8 bases; unmatched junction bases: 11. The CDR3 extends over 14 amino acids. This TCR came from a woman in her thirties or forties in good health. The specimen was naive CD4+ T cells from blood. This chain uses TRBV10-3 with TRBJ1-2; 8 positions match TRBD1. The CDR3, as DNA: TGTGCCATCAGCCGAGACGGACAGGGTAAAGGCTACACCTTC. Protein product: CAISRDGQGKGYTF.